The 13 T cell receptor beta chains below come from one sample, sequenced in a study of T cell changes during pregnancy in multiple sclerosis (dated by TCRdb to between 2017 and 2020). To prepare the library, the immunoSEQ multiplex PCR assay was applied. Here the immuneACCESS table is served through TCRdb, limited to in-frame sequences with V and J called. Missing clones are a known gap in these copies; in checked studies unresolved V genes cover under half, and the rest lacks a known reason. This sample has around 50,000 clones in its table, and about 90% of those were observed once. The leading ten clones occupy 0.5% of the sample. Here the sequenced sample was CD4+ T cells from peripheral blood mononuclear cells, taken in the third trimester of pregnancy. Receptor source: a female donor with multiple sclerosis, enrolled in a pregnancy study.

Here the CDR3 DNA reads TGTGCCAGCCTCTCCGAGACCCAGTACTTC. Residues: CASLSETQYF. This chain connects TRBV7-3 to TRBJ2-5, with D unclear. CDR1 is SGHTA, CDR2 FQGTGA, per germline. The CDR3 is 10 residues long. V was cut by 8 bases and J by 5 bases, with 6 bases left in between.

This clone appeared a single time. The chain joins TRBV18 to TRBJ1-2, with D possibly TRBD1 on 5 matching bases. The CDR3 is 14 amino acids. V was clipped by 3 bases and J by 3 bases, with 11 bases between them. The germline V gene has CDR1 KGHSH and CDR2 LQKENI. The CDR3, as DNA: TGTGCCAGCTCACCTCCGGGACTCGACTATGGCTACACCTTC. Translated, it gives CASSPPGLDYGYTF. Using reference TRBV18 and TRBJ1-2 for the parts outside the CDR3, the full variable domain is NAGVMQNPRHLVRRRGQEARLRCSPMKGHSHVYWYRQLPEEGLKFMVYLQKENIIDESGMPKERFSAEFPKEGPSILRIQQVVRGDSAAYFCASSPPGLDYGYTFGSGTRLTVV.

This CDR3 reads CASSLGPGVGNTIYF. As DNA, the CDR3 is TGTGCCAGCAGTTTAGGGCCAGGGGTTGGAAACACCATATATTTT. V usage is TRBV27 and J usage is TRBJ1-3; D possibly corresponds to TRBD1 (6 bases). The CDR3 has 15 amino acids. Looked up from germline, CDR1 is MNHEY and CDR2 is SMNVEV (reference sequence). The V end lost 2 bases, the J end lost 3 bases, and 11 bases lay between the germline ends.

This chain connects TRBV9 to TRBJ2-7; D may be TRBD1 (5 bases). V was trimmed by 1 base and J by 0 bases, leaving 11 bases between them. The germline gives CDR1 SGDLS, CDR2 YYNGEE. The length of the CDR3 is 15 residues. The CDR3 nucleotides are TGTGCCAGCAGCGTAACTGGTGACAGCTCCTACGAGCAGTACTTC. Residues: CASSVTGDSSYEQYF.

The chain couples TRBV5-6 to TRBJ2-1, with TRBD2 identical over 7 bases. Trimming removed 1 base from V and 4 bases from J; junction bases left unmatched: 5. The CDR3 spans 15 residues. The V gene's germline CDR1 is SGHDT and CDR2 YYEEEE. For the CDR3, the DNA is TGTGCCAGCAGCTTGCTCGCTAGCGGATACAATGAGCAGTTCTTC. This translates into CASSLLASGYNEQFF.

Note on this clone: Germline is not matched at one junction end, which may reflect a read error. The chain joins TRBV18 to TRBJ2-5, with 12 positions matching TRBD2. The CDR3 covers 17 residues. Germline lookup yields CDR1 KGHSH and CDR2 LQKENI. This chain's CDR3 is CASSPTSGGPPQGTQYF. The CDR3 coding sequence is TGTGCCAGCTCACCCACTAGCGGGGGGCCCCCCCAAGGGACCCAGTACTTC.

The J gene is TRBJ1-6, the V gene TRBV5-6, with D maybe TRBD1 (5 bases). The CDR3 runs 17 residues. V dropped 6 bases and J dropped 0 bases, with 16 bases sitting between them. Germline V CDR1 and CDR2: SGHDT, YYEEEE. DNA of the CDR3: TGTGCCAGCACCACCCTCCGGGGGTCCTCCTATAATTCACCCCTCCACTTT. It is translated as CASTTLRGSSYNSPLHF.

This CDR3 reads CASSHRLAGGYDNEQFF. Written as DNA, the CDR3 is TGTGCCAGCAGCCATCGACTAGCGGGGGGGTATGACAATGAGCAGTTCTTC. This chain connects TRBV7-6 to TRBJ2-1; 14 bases match TRBD2. V was clipped by 5 bases and J by 5 bases; unmatched bases: 8. The germline CDR1 and CDR2 sequences are SGHVS and FNYEAQ. This CDR3 region has 17 residues.

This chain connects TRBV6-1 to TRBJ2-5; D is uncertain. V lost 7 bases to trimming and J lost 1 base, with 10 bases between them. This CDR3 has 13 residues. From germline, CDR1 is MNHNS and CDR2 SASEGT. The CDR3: CASTKQVQETQYF. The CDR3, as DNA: TGTGCCAGCACTAAGCAGGTCCAAGAGACCCAGTACTTC.

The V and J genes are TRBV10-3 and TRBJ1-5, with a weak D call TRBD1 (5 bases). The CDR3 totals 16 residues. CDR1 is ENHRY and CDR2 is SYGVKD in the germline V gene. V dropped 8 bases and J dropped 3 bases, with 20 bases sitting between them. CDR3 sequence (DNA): TGTGCCATCGAACGCAGGGATTGGTGCAACAATCAGCCCCAGCATTTT. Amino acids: CAIERRDWCNNQPQHF.

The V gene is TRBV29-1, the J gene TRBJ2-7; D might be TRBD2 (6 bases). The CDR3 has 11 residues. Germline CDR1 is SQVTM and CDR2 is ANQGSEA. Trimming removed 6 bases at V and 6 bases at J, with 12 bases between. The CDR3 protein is CSVRLASEQYF. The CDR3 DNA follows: TGCAGCGTCCGGCTAGCGTCCGAGCAGTACTTC.

The CDR3 spells CSVDVGGYGYTF. As DNA, the CDR3 is TGCAGCGTTGACGTGGGGGGCTATGGCTACACCTTC. The chain links TRBV29-1 to TRBJ1-2; TRBD1 is a possible D gene (5 bases). Trimming stripped 3 bases from V and 4 bases from J, with 9 bases between. The CDR3 consists of 12 residues. From germline, CDR1 is SQVTM and CDR2 ANQGSEA.

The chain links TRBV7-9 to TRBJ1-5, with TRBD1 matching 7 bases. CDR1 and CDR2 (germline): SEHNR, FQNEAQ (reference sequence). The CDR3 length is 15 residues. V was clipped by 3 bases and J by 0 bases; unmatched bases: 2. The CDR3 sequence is CASSFTGVSNQPQHF. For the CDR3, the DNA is TGTGCCAGCAGCTTCACAGGGGTTAGCAATCAGCCCCAGCATTTT.